This TCR beta chain is from a study of blood T cell repertoires in COVID-19. Recruited during active infection, patients (from Seattle) were subsequently followed longitudinally. Method: immunoSEQ multiplex PCR; TCRdb's copy keeps in-frame clones and lacks some. The sample gives about 170,000 clones, roughly 80% of which show up once; about 14% is in the top ten. Trimming left V 6 bases short and J 6 bases short, with 16 bases between. This CDR3 is 14 amino acids long. Germline assignment: CDR1 MGHDK and CDR2 SYGVNS. This chain connects TRBV25-1 to TRBJ2-3; tentatively, D is TRBD1 (6 bases). The sequence was obtained from an older woman with COVID-19, enrolled during active disease. The sequencing input was peripheral blood. CDR3 in amino acids: CASSKTGFGDTQYF. DNA of the CDR3: TGTGCCAGCAGCAAAACAGGGTTTGGGGATACGCAGTATTTT.